This record looks at one TCR beta chain sequence and its context. The target of this receptor is not known. The record has no base qualities; no much larger clone is one base away. This sample stems from a study of blood T cell repertoires in COVID-19 (dated by TCRdb to the early 2020s). Regarding the complete study: The collaborator samples originated in the United States, Italy and Spain and spanned the acute and convalescent phases of COVID-19. The dataset comprised deeply sampled blood TCRbeta repertoires from subjects exposed to, actively infected with, or recovered from COVID-19. Sample metadata almost always included a de-identified subject ID, COVID-19 status, age in years and sex. Samples came from the ongoing ImmuneRACE study (first 160 participants) plus 1,254 subjects from 6 global collaborators. The repertoires were released in a freely available public database intended as a resource for research on the immune response to SARS-CoV-2. HLA class I and class II types, where available, came from metadata supplied by the sample provider rather than from assay-based typing. The prospective study material was composed of cDNA or gDNA derived from T cells, B-cell-depleted T cells, or PBMCs. Results and caveats for the whole study, not just this receptor: The amount of clinical and demographic metadata varied by source and participant and was provided uncurated.

Whole blood was collected in K2EDTA tubes by collaborating institutions according to the institutions' own protocols. Collaborator samples were shipped for TCRbeta analysis as frozen whole blood, isolated PBMCs, or DNA extracted from either sample type. Relative to germline, V is missing 5 bases and J is missing 3 bases, with 4 bases of the junction outside any gene match. CDR1 and CDR2 are read off the germline V gene as MNHEY and SVGEGT. The CDR3 contains 13 residues, cysteine and phenylalanine counted. The only DNA kept is the CDR3, 39 bases in frame from the first base. TCRbeta CDR3 regions were amplified from genomic DNA using the immunoSEQ Assay, a bias-controlled multiplex PCR. In the original analysis: The number of nucleated cells in each sample was estimated from the amplification of reference gene primers within the assay. To quantify the absolute abundance of each unique TCRbeta CDR3 rearrangement, sequence reads were collapsed and filtered. Productive Simpson clonality was computed per sample as the square root of Simpson's diversity index over productive rearrangements. Not all clones reach the TCRdb copy of this immuneACCESS table, which keeps in-frame sequences only. Checked studies attribute under half of the gap to unresolved V genes and leave the rest unexplained. V, J and clone size are those of that table, while D and trimming were read from the DNA. This sample holds 55,000 to 75,000 clones; approximately 78% were observed only once. The ten biggest clones cover 9.2% of the sample.

Here the chain combines TRBV6-2 or TRBV6-3 and TRBJ2-7; TRBD1 agrees with 7 junctional bases. Material: peripheral blood. The sequence was collected from a human donor in a cohort sampled during active COVID-19. CDR3 reads: CASSGDSFYEQYF. The DNA sequence is given as TGTGCCAGCAGTGGGGACAGCTTCTACGAGCAGTACTTC.